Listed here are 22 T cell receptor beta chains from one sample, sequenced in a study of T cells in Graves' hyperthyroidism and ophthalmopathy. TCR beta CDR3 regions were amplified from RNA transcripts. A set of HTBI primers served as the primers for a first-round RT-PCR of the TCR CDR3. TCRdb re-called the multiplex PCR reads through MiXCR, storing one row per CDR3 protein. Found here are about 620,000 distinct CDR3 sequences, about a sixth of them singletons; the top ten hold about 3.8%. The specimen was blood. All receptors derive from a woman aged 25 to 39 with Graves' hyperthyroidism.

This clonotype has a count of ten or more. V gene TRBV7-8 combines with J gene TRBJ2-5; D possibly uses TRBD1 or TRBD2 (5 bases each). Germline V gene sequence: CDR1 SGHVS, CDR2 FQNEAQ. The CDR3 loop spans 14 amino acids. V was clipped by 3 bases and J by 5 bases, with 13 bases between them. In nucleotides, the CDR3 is TGTGCCAGCAGCTTCGAGGGGCCCCGGGAGACCCAGTACTTC. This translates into CASSFEGPRETQYF.

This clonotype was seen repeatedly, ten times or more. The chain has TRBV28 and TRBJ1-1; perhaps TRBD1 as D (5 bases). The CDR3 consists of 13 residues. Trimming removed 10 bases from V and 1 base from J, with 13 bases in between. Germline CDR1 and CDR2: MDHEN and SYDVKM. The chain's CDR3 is CATNGAQNTEAFF. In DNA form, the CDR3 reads TGTGCCACAAACGGGGCGCAGAACACTGAAGCTTTCTTT.

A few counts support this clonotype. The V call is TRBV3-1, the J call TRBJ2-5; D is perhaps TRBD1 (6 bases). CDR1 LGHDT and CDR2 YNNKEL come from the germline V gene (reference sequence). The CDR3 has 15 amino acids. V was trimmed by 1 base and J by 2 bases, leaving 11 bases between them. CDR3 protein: CASSQATGFQETQYF. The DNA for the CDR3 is TGTGCCAGCAGCCAAGCCACAGGGTTTCAAGAGACCCAGTACTTC.

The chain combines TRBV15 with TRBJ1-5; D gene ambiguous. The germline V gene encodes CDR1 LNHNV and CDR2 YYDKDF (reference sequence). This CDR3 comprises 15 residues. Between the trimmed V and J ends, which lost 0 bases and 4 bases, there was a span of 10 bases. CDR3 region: CATSRDLRTNQPQHF. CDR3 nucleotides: TGTGCCACCAGCAGAGATCTCAGGACGAATCAGCCCCAGCATTTT.

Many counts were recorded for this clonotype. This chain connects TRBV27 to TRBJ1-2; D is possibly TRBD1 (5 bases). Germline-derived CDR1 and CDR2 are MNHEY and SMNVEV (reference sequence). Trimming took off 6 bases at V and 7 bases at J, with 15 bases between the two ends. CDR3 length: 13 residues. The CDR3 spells CASRKEGRVGYTF. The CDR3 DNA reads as TGTGCCAGCAGAAAGGAGGGACGTGTTGGCTACACCTTC.

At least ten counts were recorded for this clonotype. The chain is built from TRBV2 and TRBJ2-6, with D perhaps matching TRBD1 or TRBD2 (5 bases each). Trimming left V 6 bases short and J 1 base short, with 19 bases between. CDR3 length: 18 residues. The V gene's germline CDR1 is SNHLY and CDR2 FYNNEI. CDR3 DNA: TGTGCCAGCAGGAGAGGGGCAGGGATCGTTTCTGGGGCCAACGTCCTGACTTTC. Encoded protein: CASRRGAGIVSGANVLTF. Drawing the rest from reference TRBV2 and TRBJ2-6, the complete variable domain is EPEVTQTPSHQVTQMGQEVILRCVPISNHLYFYWYRQILGQKVEFLVSFYNNEISEKSEIFDDQFSVERPDGSNFTLKIRSTKLEDSAMYFCASRRGAGIVSGANVLTFGAGSRLTVL.

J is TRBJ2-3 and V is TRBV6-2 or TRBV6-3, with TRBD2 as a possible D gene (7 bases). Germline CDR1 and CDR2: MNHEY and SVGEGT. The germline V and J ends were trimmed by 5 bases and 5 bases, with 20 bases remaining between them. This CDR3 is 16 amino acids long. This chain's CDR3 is CASSGGGRSGRDTQYF. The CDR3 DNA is TGTGCCAGCAGTGGGGGGGGGCGGTCTGGGAGAGATACGCAGTATTTT.

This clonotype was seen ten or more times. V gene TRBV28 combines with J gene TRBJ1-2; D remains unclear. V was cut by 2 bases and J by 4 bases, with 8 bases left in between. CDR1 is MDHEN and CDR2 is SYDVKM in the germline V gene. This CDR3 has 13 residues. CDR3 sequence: CASSLEQSYGYTF. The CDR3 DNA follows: TGTGCCAGCAGTTTAGAGCAGAGCTATGGCTACACCTTC.

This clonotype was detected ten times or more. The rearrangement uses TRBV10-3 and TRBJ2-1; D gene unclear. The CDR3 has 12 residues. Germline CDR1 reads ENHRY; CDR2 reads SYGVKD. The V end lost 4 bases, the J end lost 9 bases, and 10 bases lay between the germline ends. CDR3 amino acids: CAISASVSEQFF. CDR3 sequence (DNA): TGTGCCATCAGTGCGTCGGTGAGTGAGCAGTTCTTC.

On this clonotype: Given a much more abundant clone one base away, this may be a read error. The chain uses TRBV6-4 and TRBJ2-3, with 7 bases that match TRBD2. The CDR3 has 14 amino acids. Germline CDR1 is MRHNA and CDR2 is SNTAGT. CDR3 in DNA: TGTCCCAGCAGTGACTCGACTAGCTCAGATACGCAGTATTTT. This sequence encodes CPSSDSTSSDTQYF.

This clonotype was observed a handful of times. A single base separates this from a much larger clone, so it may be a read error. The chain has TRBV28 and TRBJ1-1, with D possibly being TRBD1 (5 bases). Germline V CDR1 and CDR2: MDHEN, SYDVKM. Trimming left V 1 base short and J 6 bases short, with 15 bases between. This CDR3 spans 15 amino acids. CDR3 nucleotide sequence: TGTGCCAGCAGTTTATTGGGTCGGGGGAGCGCTGAAGCTTTCTTT. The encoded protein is CASSLLGRGSAEAFF.

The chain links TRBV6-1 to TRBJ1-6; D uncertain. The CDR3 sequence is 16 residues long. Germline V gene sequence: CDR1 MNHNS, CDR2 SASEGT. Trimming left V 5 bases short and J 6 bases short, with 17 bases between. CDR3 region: CASSKSIAHLNSPLHF. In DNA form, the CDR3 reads TGTGCCAGCAGTAAATCGATAGCCCATCTTAATTCACCCCTCCACTTT.

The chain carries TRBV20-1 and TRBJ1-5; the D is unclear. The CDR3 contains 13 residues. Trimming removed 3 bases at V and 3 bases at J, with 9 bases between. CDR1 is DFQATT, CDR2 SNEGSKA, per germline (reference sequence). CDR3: CSARPLYNQPQHF. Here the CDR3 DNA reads TGCAGTGCTAGGCCGCTGTACAATCAGCCCCAGCATTTT.

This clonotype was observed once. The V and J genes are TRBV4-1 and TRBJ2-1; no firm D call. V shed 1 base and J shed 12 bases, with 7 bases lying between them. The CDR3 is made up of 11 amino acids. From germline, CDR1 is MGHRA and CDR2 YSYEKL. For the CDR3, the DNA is TGCGCCAGCAGCCAAGTCGGGCTGCAGTTCTTC. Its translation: CASSQVGLQFF.

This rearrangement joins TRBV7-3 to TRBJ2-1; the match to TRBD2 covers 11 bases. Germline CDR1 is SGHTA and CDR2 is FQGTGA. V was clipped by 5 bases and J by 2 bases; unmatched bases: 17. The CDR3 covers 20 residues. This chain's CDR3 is CASSHLGGTSGNAPYNEQFF. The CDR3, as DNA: TGTGCCAGCAGCCACCTTGGCGGGACTAGCGGTAACGCCCCCTACAATGAGCAGTTCTTC.

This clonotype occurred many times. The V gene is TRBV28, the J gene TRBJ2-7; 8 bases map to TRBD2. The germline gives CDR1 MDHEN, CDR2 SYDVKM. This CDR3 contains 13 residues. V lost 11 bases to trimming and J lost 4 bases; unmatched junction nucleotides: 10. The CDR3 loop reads CASSEAGVYEQYF. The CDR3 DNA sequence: TGTGCCTCCTCCGAAGCGGGAGTGTACGAGCAGTACTTC.

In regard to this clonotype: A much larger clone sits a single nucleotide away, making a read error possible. The CDR3 here is CASGLALAGPGDEQFF. Written as DNA, the CDR3 is TGTGCTAGTGGTTTGGCACTAGCGGGACCCGGGGATGAGCAGTTCTTC. This rearrangement joins TRBV12-5 to TRBJ2-1; 10 bases line up with TRBD2. This CDR3 spans 16 amino acids. CDR1 LGHNT and CDR2 FRNRAP come from the germline V gene. V shed 1 base and J 8 bases; nucleotides not matched to a gene: 8. The full variable domain, completed using reference TRBV12-5 and TRBJ2-1, is DARVTQTPRHKVTEMGQEVTMRCQPILGHNTVFWYRQTMMQGLELLAYFRNRAPLDDSGMPKDRFSAEMPDATLATLKIQPSEPRDSAVYFCASGLALAGPGDEQFFGPGTRLTVL.

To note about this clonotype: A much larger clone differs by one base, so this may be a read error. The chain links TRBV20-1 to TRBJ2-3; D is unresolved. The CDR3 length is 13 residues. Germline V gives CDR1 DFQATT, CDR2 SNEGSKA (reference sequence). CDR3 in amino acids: CSARDVSTETQYF. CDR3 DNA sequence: TGCAGTGCTAGAGATGTGTCCACAGAGACGCAGTATTTT.

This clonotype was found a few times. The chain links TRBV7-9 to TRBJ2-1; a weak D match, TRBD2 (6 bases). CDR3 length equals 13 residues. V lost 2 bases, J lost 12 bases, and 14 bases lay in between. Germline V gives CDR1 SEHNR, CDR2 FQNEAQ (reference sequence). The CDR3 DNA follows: TGTGCCAGCAGCTTAAGTTCCGGGAGTGTGCAGTTCTTC. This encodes CASSLSSGSVQFF.

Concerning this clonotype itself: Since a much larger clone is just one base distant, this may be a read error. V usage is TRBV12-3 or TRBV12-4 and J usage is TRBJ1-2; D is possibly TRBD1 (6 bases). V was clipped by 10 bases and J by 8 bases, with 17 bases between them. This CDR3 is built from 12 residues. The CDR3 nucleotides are TGTGCCATTAGCCCAGGGGATGGAGGCTACACCTTC. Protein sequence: CAISPGDGGYTF.

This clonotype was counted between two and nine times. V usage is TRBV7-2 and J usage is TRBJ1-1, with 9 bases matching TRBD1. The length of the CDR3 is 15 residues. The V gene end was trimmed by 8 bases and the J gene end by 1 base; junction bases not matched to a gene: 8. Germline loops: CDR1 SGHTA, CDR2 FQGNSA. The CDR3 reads CASRTGDLTNTEAFF. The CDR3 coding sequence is TGTGCCAGCCGGACAGGGGATTTGACGAACACTGAAGCTTTCTTT.

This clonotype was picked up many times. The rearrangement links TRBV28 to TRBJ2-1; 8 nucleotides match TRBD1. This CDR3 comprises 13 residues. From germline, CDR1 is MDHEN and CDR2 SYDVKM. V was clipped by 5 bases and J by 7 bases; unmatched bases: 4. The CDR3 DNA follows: TGTGCCAGCAGTGGACAGGGTACGAATGAGCAGTTCTTC. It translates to CASSGQGTNEQFF.